What follows is one T cell receptor beta chain and its context. Sequencing was performed with immunoSEQ multiplex PCR; in TCRdb, only in-frame clones are kept and a portion is missing. The sample gives about 250,000 clones, 75% to 95% of which show up once; around 1.8% is in the top ten. CDR1 is LGHDT, CDR2 YNNKEL, per germline (reference sequence). After removal of 4 bases from V and 2 bases from J, the junction contained 7 bases not matched to a gene. This CDR3 contains 17 residues. This specimen belongs to a study of blood T cell repertoires in COVID-19. The sample was PBMCs or T cells enriched from blood (not recorded which). The sequence was collected from a woman in her late teens or twenties who had recovered from COVID-19. V usage is TRBV3-1 (or the pseudogene TRBV3-2) and J usage is TRBJ1-4; 10 nucleotides match TRBD1. DNA for the CDR3: TGTGCCAGCAGCCTACCGGACAGGGGGATTACTAATGAAAAACTGTTTTTT. This gives the protein CASSLPDRGITNEKLFF.